This T cell receptor (beta chain) was recorded in a study of CD8 T cells in Susac syndrome. CD8+ and CD4+ T cells from blood underwent TCR beta sequencing, which was carried out in a high-throughput format. This CDR3 contains 15 residues. The V and J ends lost 2 bases and 5 bases respectively, with 16 bases between them. Germline lookup yields CDR1 LGHNA and CDR2 YSLEER. RNA amounts of about 0.45 to 1 ug underwent reverse transcription with random hexamers. Multiplex PCR with immunoSEQ amplified the TCR beta CDR3 across 54 Vbeta and 13 Jbeta. MiXCR, run by TCRdb on the immunoSEQ multiplex PCR reads, gives a single entry per CDR3 protein. This table holds approximately 100,000 distinct CDR3 sequences, 80% to 95% found once.

The sample comprised CD4+ T cells from PBMCs. The receptor comes from a human donor in good health. The chain joins TRBV4-3 to TRBJ2-7; D may be TRBD1 (8 bases). CDR3 loop: CASSQHRQGRDEQYF. Written as DNA, the CDR3 is TGCGCCAGCAGCCAACACCGACAGGGGAGGGACGAGCAGTACTTC.